Listed here are 27 T cell receptor beta chains from one sample, sequenced in a study of T-cell reconstitution after alpha-beta-depleted transplantation in children. TCRbeta library construction was performed incorporating unique molecular identifiers. One entry per CDR3 protein, called by TCRdb with MiXCR from the PCR reads. The sample includes around 410,000 distinct CDR3 sequences, about 11% of them seen just once. This material consisted of PBMCs from the stem cell graft donor, taken from the stem cell graft. These receptors all stem from a human donor who donated a stem cell graft to a child with acute myeloid leukemia.

At least ten counts were recorded for this clonotype. The CDR3 reads CSARVWDSGTYNEQFF. In nucleotides, the CDR3 is TGCAGTGCTAGAGTTTGGGATAGCGGAACTTACAATGAGCAGTTCTTC. V is TRBV20-1 and J is TRBJ2-1, with D perhaps matching TRBD2 (6 bases). The CDR3 is made up of 16 amino acids. CDR1 and CDR2 from the germline V gene are DFQATT and SNEGSKA (reference sequence). The ends were cut back, 1 base at V and 4 bases at J, with 17 bases in the middle.

At least ten counts were recorded for this clonotype. The V call is TRBV11-3, the J call TRBJ2-2; 7 bases align to TRBD1. Per germline, CDR1 SGHNT and CDR2 YENEEA. J lost 5 bases, V lost 3 bases, and 3 bases had no gene match. The CDR3 is 14 residues long. CDR3 sequence: CASSLDRFTGELFF. CDR3 coding DNA: TGTGCCAGCAGCTTGGACAGGTTTACCGGGGAGCTGTTTTTT. Variable domain in full (rest from reference TRBV11-3 and TRBJ2-2): EAGVVQSPRYKIIEKKQPVAFWCNPISGHNTLYWYLQNLGQGPELLIRYENEEAVDDSQLPKDRFSAERLKGVDSTLKIQPAELGDSAVYLCASSLDRFTGELFFGEGSRLTVL.

This clonotype appeared a few times. This chain joins TRBV6-5 and TRBJ2-2; D unresolved. V lost 7 bases, J lost 6 bases, and 6 bases lay in between. CDR1 is MNHEY, CDR2 SVGAGI, per germline. This CDR3 has 11 residues. DNA of the CDR3: TGTGCCAGCACAGGCCCCGGGGAGCTGTTTTTT. Its translation is CASTGPGELFF.

The sample holds a few counts of this clonotype. V is TRBV20-1 and J is TRBJ1-1, with D possibly being TRBD1 (6 bases). Germline V gives CDR1 DFQATT, CDR2 SNEGSKA (reference sequence). CDR3 size: 17 residues. The V gene lost 5 bases and the J gene lost 4 bases, with 26 bases spanning the gap. The CDR3 bases are TGCAGTGCTCCGAAACAGGGAACACTGGCAAGAGGCACTGAAGCTTTCTTT. Translating it yields CSAPKQGTLARGTEAFF.

The V gene is TRBV14, the J gene TRBJ1-1, with 7 bases fitting TRBD1. The V segment lost 4 bases and the J segment 10 bases; nucleotides outside the gene matches: 6. The CDR3 length is 12 residues. Germline values: CDR1 SGHDN, CDR2 FVKESK. The CDR3 loop is CASSRTDRVAFF. Written as DNA, the CDR3 is TGTGCCAGCAGCCGAACCGACAGGGTAGCTTTCTTT. The variable domain in full, completed from reference TRBV14 and TRBJ1-1, reads EAGVTQFPSHSVIEKGQTVTLRCDPISGHDNLYWYRRVMGKEIKFLLHFVKESKQDESGMPNNRFLAERTGGTYSTLKVQPAELEDSGVYFCASSRTDRVAFFGQGTRLTVV.

The rearrangement joins TRBV7-2 to TRBJ2-3; 7 bases are shared with TRBD2. Germline CDR1 and CDR2: SGHTA and FQGNSA. The CDR3 spans 14 residues. The V gene end was trimmed by 7 bases and the J gene end by 1 base; junction bases not matched to a gene: 5. This CDR3 reads CASTWGGGTDTQYF. The CDR3 DNA reads as TGTGCCAGCACCTGGGGGGGGGGCACAGATACGCAGTATTTT.

The genes are TRBV6-1 and TRBJ1-5; tentative D call: TRBD2 (6 bases). The J call may be mistaken, given a closer DNA end match to TRBJ2-3. The CDR3 spans 15 residues. Germline V gives CDR1 MNHNS, CDR2 SASEGT. The CDR3 sequence is CASSDAGSSNQPQYF. In DNA, the CDR3 is TGTGCCAGCAGTGACGCGGGGTCCAGCAATCAGCCCCAGTATTTT.

The V and J genes are TRBV15 and TRBJ1-2; 9 nucleotides match TRBD1. Looked up from germline, CDR1 is LNHNV and CDR2 is YYDKDF (reference sequence). V shed 2 bases, J shed 8 bases, and the junction held 9 bases outside the gene matches. CDR3 length equals 15 residues. The CDR3 nucleotides are TGTGCCACCAGCAGAACCGGGACAGGGATAGAAGGCTACACCTTC. It translates to CATSRTGTGIEGYTF.

This clonotype was counted only a few times. The chain employs TRBV20-1 and TRBJ2-5; the D gene is possibly TRBD1 (6 bases). The V gene's germline CDR1 is DFQATT and CDR2 SNEGSKA (reference sequence). The CDR3 has 13 amino acids. V dropped 3 bases and J dropped 1 base, with 9 bases sitting between them. The CDR3 spells CSASRTAQETQYF. Written as DNA, the CDR3 is TGCAGTGCTAGTAGGACAGCCCAAGAGACCCAGTACTTC.

The chain carries TRBV2 and TRBJ1-5; no definite D call. Deletions cut 3 bases from V and 4 bases from J, with 19 bases between. This CDR3 comprises 17 residues. Looked up from germline, CDR1 is SNHLY and CDR2 is FYNNEI. CDR3 loop: CASSEAGEVRSNQPQHF. In DNA, the CDR3 is TGTGCCAGCAGTGAGGCGGGAGAGGTCCGGAGTAATCAGCCCCAGCATTTT.

This rearrangement joins TRBV29-1 to TRBJ2-1; possibly TRBD2 for D (6 bases). Per the germline V gene, CDR1 is SQVTM and CDR2 is ANQGSEA. There are 13 residues in the CDR3. The V end was cut by 2 bases, the J end by 6 bases, with 11 bases between. In nucleotides, the CDR3 is TGCAGCGTTGAATTGGACTACGGCAATGAGCAGTTCTTC. Translating gives CSVELDYGNEQFF.

V usage is TRBV10-1 and J usage is TRBJ2-4, with D tentatively TRBD1 (6 bases). CDR1 is WNHNN and CDR2 is SYGVQD in the germline V gene (reference sequence). The length of the CDR3 is 16 residues. V dropped 5 bases and J dropped 0 bases, with 14 bases sitting between them. Here the CDR3 reads CASSQQGGGAKNIQYF. Written as DNA, the CDR3 is TGCGCCAGCAGTCAACAGGGTGGAGGAGCCAAAAACATTCAGTACTTC.

V gene TRBV20-1 combines with J gene TRBJ2-5; unclear D gene. The CDR3 is made up of 12 amino acids. V was trimmed by 5 bases and J by 5 bases, leaving 12 bases between them. Germline V gene lookup returns CDR1 DFQATT and CDR2 SNEGSKA (reference sequence). In DNA, the CDR3 is TGCAGTGCTTCGGGCGCCGGGGAGACCCAGTACTTC. This translates into CSASGAGETQYF.

The chain has TRBV7-3 and TRBJ2-1; D is uncertain. V lost 6 bases and J lost 0, with 12 bases in between. Germline values: CDR1 SGHTA, CDR2 FQGTGA. The CDR3 has 15 residues. CDR3 in amino acids: CASSTAAASYNEQFF. The CDR3 coding sequence is TGTGCCAGCAGTACCGCGGCGGCCTCCTACAATGAGCAGTTCTTC. The complete variable domain, with remaining parts taken from reference TRBV7-3 and TRBJ2-1, reads GAGVSQTPSNKVTEKGKYVELRCDPISGHTALYWYRQSLGQGPEFLIYFQGTGAADDSGLPNDRFFAVRPEGSVSTLKIQRTERGDSAVYLCASSTAAASYNEQFFGPGTRLTVL.

This clonotype came up a few times. The chain is built from TRBV9 and TRBJ1-1; D ambiguous. The CDR3 has 13 amino acids. CDR1 SGDLS and CDR2 YYNGEE come from the germline V gene. V was clipped by 0 bases and J by 5 bases, with 8 bases between them. This CDR3 reads CASSVGPGTEAFF. The CDR3 DNA reads as TGTGCCAGCAGCGTAGGCCCGGGTACTGAAGCTTTCTTT.

There are a few counts of this clonotype. The CDR3 region is CASSLARLHGGEDTQYF. The CDR3 coding sequence is TGTGCCAGCAGTTTAGCGCGGCTTCACGGAGGTGAAGATACGCAGTATTTT. This chain uses TRBV12-3 or TRBV12-4 with TRBJ2-3, with D maybe TRBD2 (5 bases). The length of the CDR3 is 17 residues. V gave up 0 bases and J gave up 5 bases, with 18 bases separating them.

The chain uses TRBV6-1 and TRBJ1-2, with D possibly matching TRBD1 (5 bases). Trimming removed 4 bases at V and 3 bases at J, with 12 bases between. The CDR3 is made up of 14 amino acids. Germline CDR1 and CDR2: MNHNS and SASEGT. In DNA form, the CDR3 reads TGTGCCAGCAGTGGTCGGGGAGGGGACTATGGCTACACCTTC. This encodes CASSGRGGDYGYTF.

The sample holds a few counts of this clonotype. The rearrangement links TRBV4-2 to TRBJ1-2; the D gene is possibly TRBD1 (5 bases). V dropped 0 bases and J dropped 8 bases, with 22 bases sitting between them. The CDR3 is 17 residues long. Germline assignment: CDR1 LGHNA and CDR2 YNFKEQ. CDR3 sequence (DNA): TGTGCCAGCAGCCAAGAAAGTGGGGCGGGACTACTGGGAGGCTACACCTTC. Encoded protein: CASSQESGAGLLGGYTF.

In this sample, this clonotype turned up a few times. V and J are TRBV12-3 or TRBV12-4 and TRBJ2-7; 8 bases align to TRBD1. This CDR3 comprises 12 residues. V shed 4 bases, J shed 6 bases, and the junction held 2 bases outside the gene matches. CDR3 residues: CASSSGGPEQYV. The CDR3 nucleotides read TGTGCCAGCAGTTCAGGGGGCCCCGAGCAGTACGTC.

The chain uses TRBV15 and TRBJ2-5; D not resolved. V was clipped by 0 bases and J by 2 bases, with 4 bases between them. The CDR3 sequence is 13 residues long. Germline CDR1 and CDR2: LNHNV and YYDKDF (reference sequence). CDR3 residues: CATSRDLQETQYF. CDR3 nucleotide sequence: TGTGCCACCAGCAGAGACTTACAAGAGACCCAGTACTTC.

This clonotype occurred a few times. The gene calls are TRBV29-1 and TRBJ2-4, with D tentatively TRBD1 (5 bases). The CDR3 has 14 amino acids. With 2 bases removed from V and 4 bases from J, the gap between germline ends came to 12 bases. In germline, CDR1 is SQVTM, CDR2 ANQGSEA. CDR3 protein: CSVELPGNKNIQYF. The CDR3 DNA follows: TGCAGCGTTGAACTACCAGGGAATAAAAACATTCAGTACTTC. The variable domain in full, completed from reference TRBV29-1 and TRBJ2-4, reads SAVISQKPSRDICQRGTSLTIQCQVDSQVTMMFWYRQQPGQSLTLIATANQGSEATYESGFVIDKFPISRPNLTFSTLTVSNMSPEDSSIYLCSVELPGNKNIQYFGAGTRLSVL.

V usage is TRBV20-1 and J usage is TRBJ1-1; TRBD1 agrees at 9 bases. J gave up 7 bases and V 5 bases, and 2 bases lay outside the gene matches. The CDR3 consists of 11 residues. Per the germline V gene, CDR1 is DFQATT and CDR2 is SNEGSKA (reference sequence). The CDR3 DNA reads as TGCAGTGCTGGACAGGGGAGTGAAGCTTTCTTT. Amino acid sequence: CSAGQGSEAFF.

This clonotype was found many times. The chain joins TRBV25-1 to TRBJ1-1; 9 nucleotides agree with TRBD1. Germline lookup yields CDR1 MGHDK and CDR2 SYGVNS. Trimming took 5 bases from V and 0 from J; bases not matched to a gene: 10. The CDR3 is 17 residues long. CDR3 nucleotides: TGTGCCAGCAGTTCTCCGGGACAGGGAGCAGTGAACACTGAAGCTTTCTTT. It specifies CASSSPGQGAVNTEAFF.

The chain has TRBV4-1 and TRBJ2-7, with D tentatively TRBD1 (5 bases). The CDR3 contains 14 residues. Germline loops: CDR1 MGHRA, CDR2 YSYEKL. V was clipped by 1 base and J by 3 bases, with 10 bases between them. The CDR3 sequence: CASSQVLGDYEQYV. In DNA, the CDR3 is TGCGCCAGCAGCCAAGTGTTAGGGGACTACGAGCAGTACGTC.

The chain links TRBV20-1 to TRBJ2-1; 7 bases match TRBD2. From germline, CDR1 is DFQATT and CDR2 SNEGSKA (reference sequence). The CDR3 extends over 14 amino acids. The ends lost 0 bases at V and 6 bases at J; junction bases unmatched: 5. CDR3 DNA: TGCAGTGCTAGAGATCCGGGAGGCCCCAATGAGCAGTTCTTC. Its translation is CSARDPGGPNEQFF.

The chain joins TRBV9 to TRBJ2-5; tentatively, D is TRBD2 (7 bases). The germline gives CDR1 SGDLS, CDR2 YYNGEE. The CDR3 runs to 15 residues. V shed 3 bases and J shed 5 bases, with 17 bases lying between them. The DNA for the CDR3 is TGTGCCAGCAGCGCACAAGGGGGGGCCAGGGAGACCCAGTACTTC. Amino acid sequence: CASSAQGGARETQYF.

V and J are TRBV5-1 and TRBJ2-5; TRBD2 agrees at 12 bases. Germline V gene lookup returns CDR1 SGHRS and CDR2 YFSETQ. The ends lost 0 bases at V and 4 bases at J; junction bases unmatched: 4. The CDR3 length is 16 residues. This chain's CDR3 is CASSLALAGGRETQYF. For the CDR3, the DNA is TGCGCCAGCAGCTTGGCCCTAGCGGGGGGGCGAGAGACCCAGTACTTC.